The 29 T cell receptor beta chains in this list originate from one sample, sequenced in a study of blood T cells in healthy people across ages. A J-beta primer mix and a sample-barcoded 5' primer were used in a second PCR of roughly 6 to 11 cycles. One entry per CDR3 protein results from TCRdb running MiXCR on the 5' RACE reads. The sample records 700,000 to 950,000 distinct CDR3 sequences, roughly 60% being singletons. Sequenced sample: blood. The receptors were gathered from a man aged 25 to 40 in good health.

This clonotype appeared a few times. This chain uses TRBV20-1 with TRBJ2-3, with 7 bases identical to TRBD1. Germline V lookup: CDR1 DFQATT, CDR2 SNEGSKA (reference sequence). This CDR3 is 15 amino acids long. Unmatched junction bases numbered 10, after V lost 6 bases and J lost 1 base. CDR3 loop: CSAPDRQGGTDTQYF. In nucleotides, the CDR3 is TGCAGTGCCCCAGATCGACAGGGTGGCACAGATACGCAGTATTTT.

The J gene is TRBJ2-6, the V gene TRBV10-2; D gene ambiguous. The CDR3 contains 16 residues. The V and J ends lost 2 bases and 4 bases respectively, with 12 bases between them. Per germline, CDR1 WSHSY and CDR2 SAAADI. The CDR3 nucleotides are TGCGCCAGCAGTGAGGTTGGGGTAACGGGGGCCAACGTCCTGACTTTC. Protein sequence: CASSEVGVTGANVLTF.

This clonotype turned up a few times. V and J are TRBV20-1 and TRBJ2-4; D may be TRBD1 (5 bases). The J call may be wrong; the DNA end is better matched by TRBJ2-7. Germline values: CDR1 DFQATT, CDR2 SNEGSKA (reference sequence). This CDR3 region has 14 residues. The CDR3 coding sequence is TGCAGTGCCCCCTCGAGGCAGGGCGACTACGAGCAGTACTTC. Amino acids: CSAPSRQGDYEQYF.

The chain employs TRBV7-2 and TRBJ2-1, with D possibly being TRBD2 (6 bases). Between the trimmed V and J ends, which lost 5 bases and 15 bases, there was a span of 20 bases. CDR3 size: 13 residues. Germline CDR1 SGHTA, CDR2 FQGNSA. The CDR3 spells CASSLNFGGTGFF. For the CDR3, the DNA is TGTGCCAGCAGCCTAAATTTCGGGGGAACCGGGTTCTTC.

This chain uses TRBV6-6 with TRBJ2-5; 11 positions match TRBD2. Germline assignment: CDR1 MNHNY and CDR2 SVGAGI (reference sequence). The CDR3 contains 16 residues. After removal of 6 bases from V and 11 bases from J, the junction contained 17 bases not matched to a gene. The CDR3 loop is CASSPGTSGPYVEQYF. In nucleotides, the CDR3 is TGTGCCAGCAGCCCCGGGACTAGCGGACCGTACGTGGAGCAGTACTTC.

The V gene is TRBV6-5, the J gene TRBJ2-1; D assignment may be TRBD1 or TRBD2 (5 bases each). TRBJ2-7 matches the DNA end more closely, so the J call is doubtful. The CDR3 is 13 amino acids. Germline V lookup: CDR1 MNHEY, CDR2 SVGAGI. CDR3 amino acids: CASTPGTYNEQYF. The CDR3 nucleotides are TGTGCCAGCACCCCCGGGACCTACAATGAGCAGTACTTC.

The gene calls are TRBV28 and TRBJ1-3; weak D call: TRBD1 (5 bases). V lost 6 bases and J 1 base, leaving 13 bases between the germline ends. Germline CDR1 and CDR2: MDHEN and SYDVKM. CDR3 length: 15 amino acids. The CDR3 sequence is CASSEGVGSGNTIYF. Written as DNA, the CDR3 is TGTGCCAGCAGCGAAGGGGTAGGGTCTGGAAACACCATATATTTT.

The CDR3 here is CASSQALNYEQYF. The CDR3 DNA reads TGTGCCAGCAGCCAAGCCTTGAACTACGAGCAGTACTTC. The chain joins TRBV3-1 to TRBJ2-4; D is ambiguous. The assigned J gene may be wrong: the sequence end matches TRBJ2-7 better. The germline V gene has CDR1 LGHDT and CDR2 YNNKEL (reference sequence). CDR3 size: 13 residues.

The genes are TRBV6-5 and TRBJ2-7; D not certain. With 8 bases removed from V and 6 bases from J, the gap between germline ends came to 17 bases. Germline V gives CDR1 MNHEY, CDR2 SVGAGI. The CDR3 extends over 13 amino acids. CDR3 coding DNA: TGTGCCAGCGGGGTTGGTGAATCGACCGAGCAGTACTTC. It specifies CASGVGESTEQYF.

V is TRBV5-1 and J is TRBJ2-1; 7 nucleotides line up with TRBD1. This CDR3 is 14 amino acids long. The V gene's germline CDR1 is SGHRS and CDR2 YFSETQ. V lost 4 bases and J lost 7; bases outside the gene matches: 8. CDR3 DNA sequence: TGCGCCAGCAGCACCTCGACAGGGCCGAATGAGCAGTTCTTC. Translation: CASSTSTGPNEQFF.

This clonotype was seen only once. The genes are TRBV6-2 or TRBV6-3 and TRBJ1-2; TRBD1 aligns across 9 bases. With 8 bases clipped from V and 5 bases from J, the junction kept 9 bases outside the gene matches. The CDR3 covers 14 residues. In germline, CDR1 is MNHEY, CDR2 SVGEGT. In DNA form, the CDR3 reads TGTGCCAGCGGAACAGGGGGCGGTGGTTATGGCTACACCTTC. Protein sequence: CASGTGGGGYGYTF.

This chain links TRBV27 with TRBJ2-7; 7 positions agree with TRBD2. Germline CDR1 is MNHEY and CDR2 is SMNVEV (reference sequence). The CDR3 runs to 14 residues. Trimming removed 6 bases from V and 2 bases from J; junction bases left unmatched: 7. The CDR3 DNA is TGTGCCAGCAGACCACGGCGGGGGACCTACGAGCAGTACTTC. Amino acids: CASRPRRGTYEQYF.

The rearrangement links TRBV10-3 to TRBJ1-1, with D possibly TRBD1 on 5 matching bases. CDR1 and CDR2 from the germline V gene are ENHRY and SYGVKD. The ends were cut back, 0 bases at V and 1 base at J, with 12 bases in the middle. The length of the CDR3 is 16 residues. CDR3 protein: CAISESVTDKNTEAFF. CDR3 DNA: TGTGCCATCAGTGAGTCGGTGACAGATAAGAACACTGAAGCTTTCTTT.

The rearrangement links TRBV5-4 to TRBJ1-6; the D is unclear. V was pared by 4 bases and J by 0 bases, with 11 bases between. Germline CDR1 SGHNT, CDR2 YYREEE (reference sequence). The CDR3 covers 16 residues. The CDR3 sequence: CASSASQNSYNSPLHF. In DNA, the CDR3 is TGTGCCAGCAGCGCGAGCCAGAACTCCTATAATTCACCCCTCCACTTT.

This clonotype was observed a single time. The V call is TRBV5-1, the J call TRBJ2-1; D possibly matches TRBD1 or TRBD2 (5 bases each). Germline CDR1 SGHRS, CDR2 YFSETQ. The CDR3 covers 14 residues. V lost 7 bases and J 7 bases, leaving 18 bases between the germline ends. The CDR3 DNA follows: TGCGCCAGCGGCAGTCAGGGAGCCGAAAATGAGCAGTTCTTC. Encoded protein: CASGSQGAENEQFF.

This chain uses TRBV2 with TRBJ1-4; no clear D gene. Deletions cut 10 bases from V and 3 bases from J, with 21 bases between. Germline V gene sequence: CDR1 SNHLY, CDR2 FYNNEI. There are 16 residues in the CDR3. CDR3 in amino acids: CANRTPGSGPNEKLFF. CDR3 DNA: TGTGCCAACAGAACCCCGGGGTCCGGCCCTAATGAAAAACTGTTTTTT.

The CDR3 spells CSVSRQEYGYTF. The CDR3 bases are TGCAGTGTAAGCAGGCAGGAGTATGGCTACACCTTC. The gene calls are TRBV20-1 and TRBJ1-2; D gene unclear. Germline-derived CDR1 and CDR2 are DFQATT and SNEGSKA (reference sequence). CDR3 size: 12 residues. Trimming cost V 7 bases and J 5 bases, with 14 bases left between them.

This chain links TRBV29-1 with TRBJ2-5; D is ambiguous. Germline CDR1 reads SQVTM; CDR2 reads ANQGSEA. The ends were cut back, 8 bases at V and 0 bases at J, with 10 bases in the middle. CDR3 length equals 12 residues. The CDR3 loop is CSFFKNQETQYF. For the CDR3, the DNA is TGCAGCTTTTTCAAAAACCAAGAGACCCAGTACTTC.

The chain carries TRBV2 and TRBJ2-7; 8 bases align to TRBD1. The CDR3 runs to 13 residues. The trim removed 6 bases at V and 6 bases at J, leaving 7 bases unmatched. The V gene's germline CDR1 is SNHLY and CDR2 FYNNEI. The CDR3, as DNA: TGTGCCAGCAGACTCAGGGGGCTGACCGAGCAGTACTTC. Translated: CASRLRGLTEQYF.

The CDR3 loop reads CASIKPGQGINEQYF. The CDR3 nucleotides are TGTGCCAGCATAAAACCGGGACAGGGGATAAACGAGCAGTACTTC. The gene calls are TRBV28 and TRBJ2-7; 10 nucleotides line up with TRBD1. V lost 7 bases to trimming and J lost 5 bases; unmatched junction nucleotides: 11. The CDR3 covers 15 residues. Germline CDR1 MDHEN, CDR2 SYDVKM.

The genes are TRBV28 and TRBJ1-2; perhaps TRBD1 as D (5 bases). Germline loops: CDR1 MDHEN, CDR2 SYDVKM. V lost 10 bases to trimming and J lost 4 bases, with 19 bases between them. The CDR3 has 14 amino acids. In DNA form, the CDR3 reads TGTGCCACCCAGTTCCCAGGGCGGAGCTATGGCTACACCTTC. This codes for CATQFPGRSYGYTF.

This clonotype came up a few times. The CDR3 region has the DNA TGTGCCAGCAGTTTCCGGGGGTGTGAGCAGTTCTTC. Translating gives CASSFRGCEQFF. The chain has TRBV12-3 or TRBV12-4 and TRBJ2-1, with D perhaps TRBD2 (6 bases). CDR3 length equals 12 residues. The V end lost 3 bases, the J end lost 9 bases, and 9 bases lay between the germline ends.

This clonotype was counted a few times. V gene TRBV24-1 combines with J gene TRBJ2-5; D is ambiguous. Per the germline V gene, CDR1 is KGHDR and CDR2 is SFDVKD. Trimming left V 2 bases short and J 3 bases short, with 15 bases between. This CDR3 region has 16 residues. The CDR3 region has the DNA TGTGCCACCAGTGATTCTGCAAGGGTAGGAAAAGAGACCCAGTACTTC. Translated, it gives CATSDSARVGKETQYF.

This chain uses TRBV6-1 with TRBJ1-2, with 7 bases fitting TRBD1. CDR1 and CDR2 from the germline V gene are MNHNS and SASEGT. The CDR3 contains 17 residues. J was trimmed by 2 bases and V by 6 bases; bases with no gene match: 15. The CDR3 is CASRATGDPSQNYGYTF. DNA for the CDR3: TGTGCCAGCAGAGCTACAGGGGACCCGAGTCAAAACTATGGCTACACCTTC.

This chain uses TRBV20-1 with TRBJ2-1; D is uncertain. The V end lost 3 bases, the J end lost 2 bases, and 11 bases lay between the germline ends. The germline V gene encodes CDR1 DFQATT and CDR2 SNEGSKA (reference sequence). The CDR3 is 14 residues long. In DNA form, the CDR3 reads TGCAGTGCTAGTCCGTCCCTAACCTACAATGAGCAGTTCTTC. Amino acid sequence: CSASPSLTYNEQFF.

This sequence joins TRBV6-2 or TRBV6-3 and TRBJ1-2; 7 positions agree with TRBD1. CDR3 length: 14 residues. Germline CDR1 and CDR2: MNHEY and SVGEGT. The V gene end was trimmed by 4 bases and the J gene end by 6 bases; junction bases not matched to a gene: 8. CDR3 in amino acids: CASSSWTGTDGYTF. Here the CDR3 DNA reads TGTGCCAGCAGTTCCTGGACAGGAACAGATGGCTACACCTTC.

The CDR3 DNA reads TGTGCCAGTAGTATGGTCCAAGCCGGTGAGCAGTTCTTC. This codes for CASSMVQAGEQFF. V and J are TRBV19 and TRBJ2-1; D not certain. This CDR3 has 13 residues. Germline CDR1 LNHDA, CDR2 SQIVND (reference sequence). Trimming cost V 3 bases and J 9 bases, with 12 bases left between them. The full variable domain, completed using reference TRBV19 and TRBJ2-1, is DGGITQSPKYLFRKEGQNVTLSCEQNLNHDAMYWYRQDPGQGLRLIYYSQIVNDFQKGDIAEGYSVSREKKESFPLTVTSAQKNPTAFYLCASSMVQAGEQFFGPGTRLTVL.

The V call is TRBV10-3, the J call TRBJ2-7; 8 nucleotides align to TRBD1. The J call is doubtful: the DNA matches TRBJ2-5 better. The CDR3 extends over 13 amino acids. The germline V gene encodes CDR1 ENHRY and CDR2 SYGVKD. CDR3 DNA: TGTGCCATCAGTGGGACAGGGAAAGAGACCCAGTACTTC. It is translated as CAISGTGKETQYF.

This clonotype was counted only a few times. V gene TRBV21-1 combines with J gene TRBJ2-7. TRBV21-1 counts as a pseudogene. This CDR3 is 18 amino acids long. In nucleotides, the CDR3 is TGTGCCAGCAGCAAAGAACGTGGCAGGCCTTTGGTTCTGGACGAGCAGTACTTC. Amino acid sequence: CASSKERGRPLVLDEQYF.